Reported below is one T cell receptor beta chain. This clone's antigen is unknown. No base-level quality is on record; no much larger clone is a single base apart. The collaborating institutions used their own protocols to collect whole blood in K2EDTA tubes. For TCRbeta analysis, collaborator samples were shipped as frozen whole blood, as isolated PBMCs, or as DNA extracted from either sample type. The data stem from a study of blood T cell repertoires in COVID-19 (dated by TCRdb to the early 2020s). About the study as a whole: Samples covering the acute and convalescent phases of COVID-19 were provided by collaborators in the United States, Italy and Spain. The prospective study material was composed of cDNA or gDNA derived from T cells, B-cell-depleted T cells, or PBMCs. Subjects who had been exposed to COVID-19, were actively infected with it, or had recovered from it provided the deeply sampled blood TCRbeta repertoires that made up the dataset. A freely available public database, intended as a resource for researchers studying the immune response to SARS-CoV-2, is where the repertoires were released. The samples were drawn from two sources: the first 160 participants of the ongoing ImmuneRACE study, and some 1,300 subjects contributed by 6 global collaborators. Nearly every sample came with metadata listing a de-identified subject ID, COVID-19 status, age in years and sex. Where available, HLA class I and class II types were obtained from metadata supplied by the sample provider rather than from assay-based typing. What the authors observed across the whole study: Clinical and demographic metadata were provided uncurated, with the amount varying by source and participant.

Reading the germline V gene (reference sequence) gives CDR1 SGHKS and CDR2 YYEKEE. V gives up 4 bases and J gives up 5 bases, and the segment between their germline ends measures 13 bases. From its cysteine to its phenylalanine, the CDR3 spans 14 amino acids. The kept DNA is CDR3 alone, 42 bases in frame from the first base. The immunoSEQ Assay, a bias-controlled multiplex PCR, was used to amplify TCRbeta CDR3 regions from genomic DNA. As for the authors' bioinformatics: Within the assay, amplification of reference gene primers was used to estimate how many nucleated cells each sample contained. Sequence reads were collapsed and filtered to measure the absolute abundance of every unique TCRbeta CDR3 rearrangement. Productive Simpson clonality was computed per sample as the square root of Simpson's diversity index over productive rearrangements. Entries here come from immuneACCESS through TCRdb and include only in-frame sequences with V and J called. Some clones fail to appear in such tables; in the studies checked, an unresolved V gene covers under half of the shortfall, and the cause of the remainder is unknown. Clonal size and the V and J genes are those of that table, whereas D and trimming came from the DNA. The table for this sample lists 370,000 or so clones; more than 65% of them were counted only once. Together, the top ten hold roughly 1.1% of the sample.

The chain is encoded by TRBV5-5 joined to TRBJ1-5, with no reliable assignment of the D segment. This receptor was taken from a human donor with acute or convalescent COVID-19. The donor label of this sample is uncertain. The sequenced material came from peripheral blood. This receptor has the CDR3 CASSTTPRYQPQHF. The sequenced DNA is TGTGCCAGCAGCACAACCCCCCGATATCAGCCCCAGCATTTT.